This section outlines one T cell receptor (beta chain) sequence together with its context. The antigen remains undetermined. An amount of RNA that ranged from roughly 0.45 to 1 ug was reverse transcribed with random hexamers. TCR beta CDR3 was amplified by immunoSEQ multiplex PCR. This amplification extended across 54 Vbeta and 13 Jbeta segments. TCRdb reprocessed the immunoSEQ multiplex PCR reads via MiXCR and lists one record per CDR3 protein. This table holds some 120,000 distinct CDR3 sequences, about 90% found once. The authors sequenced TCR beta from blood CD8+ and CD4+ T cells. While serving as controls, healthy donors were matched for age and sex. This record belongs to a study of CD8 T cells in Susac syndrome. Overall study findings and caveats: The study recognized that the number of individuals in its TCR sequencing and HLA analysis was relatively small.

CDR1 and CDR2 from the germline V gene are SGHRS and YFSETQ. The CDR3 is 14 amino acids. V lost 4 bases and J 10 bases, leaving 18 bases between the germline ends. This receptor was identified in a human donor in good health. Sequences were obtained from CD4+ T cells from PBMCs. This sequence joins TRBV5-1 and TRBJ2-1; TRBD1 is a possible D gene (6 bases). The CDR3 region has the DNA TGCGCCAGCAGCCCCGGGGTGGGGGCGGAGGAGCAGTTCTTC. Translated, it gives CASSPGVGAEEQFF.